Below are 14 T cell receptor beta chains sequenced from a single sample in a study of cytomegalovirus exposure and HLA in healthy donors. The PCR made use of 60 Vbeta and 13 Jbeta primers. Assay: immunoSEQ multiplex PCR; the TCRdb copy retains only in-frame clones and omits some. The sample includes roughly 180,000 clones, 84% of them seen just once. Source material: PBMCs. The source of these receptors is a man under 40 in good health and CMV-seronegative.

V gene TRBV7-6 combines with J gene TRBJ2-1; D gene ambiguous. Trimming removed 4 bases at V and 4 bases at J, with 17 bases between. Germline-derived CDR1 and CDR2 are SGHVS and FNYEAQ. The CDR3 runs to 16 residues. The chain's CDR3 is CASSSDPGARYNEQFF. The DNA of the CDR3 is TGTGCCAGCAGCTCTGACCCCGGCGCGCGGTACAATGAGCAGTTCTTC.

This clone was detected a few times. V gene TRBV6-6 combines with J gene TRBJ2-5, with a tentative D call TRBD2 (5 bases). Germline lookup yields CDR1 MNHNY and CDR2 SVGAGI (reference sequence). The length of the CDR3 is 14 residues. Trimming took off 10 bases at V and 2 bases at J, with 17 bases between the two ends. The CDR3 is CATSLSSGQETQYF. CDR3 nucleotides: TGTGCCACCTCATTGTCGAGCGGACAAGAGACCCAGTACTTC.

Comments on this clone: Other nucleotide sequences from this sample produce the same CDR3. The V gene is TRBV30, the J gene TRBJ2-1; TRBD2 agrees at 10 bases. V shed 3 bases, J shed 0 bases, and the junction held 5 bases outside the gene matches. Germline loops: CDR1 GTSNPN, CDR2 SVGIG (reference sequence). The CDR3 length is 16 residues. The CDR3 DNA follows: TGTGCCTGGAGCTTCCGGACTAGCGGCTCCTACAATGAGCAGTTCTTC. It codes for CAWSFRTSGSYNEQFF.

This rearrangement joins TRBV7-6 to TRBJ1-3; TRBD1 aligns across 9 bases. CDR3 length: 15 residues. In germline, CDR1 is SGHVS, CDR2 FNYEAQ. V was clipped by 1 base and J by 4 bases; unmatched bases: 2. CDR3 sequence: CASSLGGQGGNTIYF. As DNA, the CDR3 is TGTGCCAGCAGCTTAGGTGGACAGGGGGGAAACACCATATATTTT. Based on the CDR3 plus reference TRBV7-6 and TRBJ1-3, the full variable domain is GAGVSQSPRYKVTKRGQDVALRCDPISGHVSLYWYRQALGQGPEFLTYFNYEAQQDKSGLPNDRFSAERPEGSISTLTIQRTEQRDSAMYRCASSLGGQGGNTIYFGEGSWLTVV.

The chain recombines TRBV5-4 with TRBJ2-1; D unclear. Germline V lookup: CDR1 SGHNT, CDR2 YYREEE (reference sequence). Trimming left V 1 base short and J 1 base short, with 6 bases between. The CDR3 contains 14 residues. CDR3 amino acids: CASSLFRSYNEQFF. DNA of the CDR3: TGTGCCAGCAGCTTGTTTCGGTCCTACAATGAGCAGTTCTTC.

CDR3 in amino acids: CASSKGQGLGSGANVLTF. CDR3 in DNA: TGTGCCAGCAGCAAAGGACAGGGGCTAGGCTCTGGGGCCAACGTCCTGACTTTC. V is TRBV21-1 and J is TRBJ2-6; the table's D call, TRBD1, has no DNA check behind it. TRBV21-1 is designated a pseudogene. The CDR3 spans 18 residues.

This clone has just one count. The chain uses TRBV7-2 and TRBJ2-1; TRBD2 matches at 13 bases. The CDR3 loop spans 14 amino acids. From germline, CDR1 is SGHTA and CDR2 FQGNSA. Trimming cost V 5 bases and J 12 bases; bases outside gene matches: 7. CDR3 coding DNA: TGTGCCAGCAGCCCCCTGACTAGCGGGGGGTCGCAGTTCTTC. Protein sequence: CASSPLTSGGSQFF.

A few counts support this clone. The V call is TRBV11-3, the J call TRBJ2-1; 13 nucleotides agree with TRBD2. V dropped 4 bases and J dropped 7; count of bases not matched to a gene: 4. The CDR3 is 15 residues long. CDR1 is SGHNT, CDR2 YENEEA, per germline. The CDR3 loop reads CASSSQLAGGNEQFF. Written as DNA, the CDR3 is TGTGCCAGCAGCTCGCAACTAGCGGGGGGGAATGAGCAGTTCTTC.

This clone was seen a handful of times. The chain uses TRBV27 and TRBJ2-1, with 8 nucleotides matching TRBD2. The CDR3 spans 20 residues. The junction had 17 bases not matched to a gene; V was cut back by 3 bases and J by 1 base. The germline CDR1 and CDR2 sequences are MNHEY and SMNVEV (reference sequence). The CDR3 region has the DNA TGTGCCAGCAGTTTTGGAGCAGCGGGGGCCCGGCAAGGGTCCTACAATGAGCAGTTCTTC. Its protein is CASSFGAAGARQGSYNEQFF.

V usage is TRBV6-6 and J usage is TRBJ1-5, with D possibly matching TRBD1 (5 bases). CDR1 is MNHNY, CDR2 SVGAGI, per germline (reference sequence). The CDR3 consists of 13 residues. Between the trimmed V and J ends, which lost 4 bases and 6 bases, there was a span of 10 bases. CDR3 in DNA: TGTGCCAGCAGTTCGGGGGGGGGTCAGCCCCAGCATTTT. The encoded protein is CASSSGGGQPQHF.

The rearrangement links TRBV4-3 to TRBJ2-7; D gene uncertain. Germline V gene data show CDR1 as LGHNA and CDR2 as YSLEER. Trimming removed 1 base at V and 0 bases at J, with 7 bases between. This CDR3 has 14 amino acids. CDR3 region: CASSQARNSYEQYF. DNA of the CDR3: TGCGCCAGCAGCCAAGCCAGGAACTCCTACGAGCAGTACTTC.

The chain links TRBV7-6 to TRBJ2-1; TRBD2 aligns across 7 bases. V trimming: 11 bases; J trimming: 2 bases; junction bases outside the gene matches: 9. Germline CDR1 reads SGHVS; CDR2 reads FNYEAQ. CDR3 length equals 14 residues. The CDR3 reads CASSRDYAYNEQFF. For the CDR3, the DNA is TGTGCCTCCTCCCGGGACTACGCCTACAATGAGCAGTTCTTC.

In its sample, this clone was seen once. This chain joins TRBV10-3 and TRBJ2-2; D not resolved. Germline CDR1 and CDR2: ENHRY and SYGVKD. The V and J ends lost 11 bases and 4 bases respectively, with 8 bases between them. This CDR3 contains 11 residues. CDR3 amino acids: CAGSGTGELFF. For the CDR3, the DNA is TGTGCCGGATCAGGCACCGGGGAGCTGTTTTTT.

The rearrangement joins TRBV14 to TRBJ1-2; TRBD1 might be the D (5 bases). Germline assignment: CDR1 SGHDN and CDR2 FVKESK. Trimming took off 4 bases at V and 7 bases at J, with 13 bases between the two ends. The length of the CDR3 is 13 residues. CDR3 bases: TGTGCCAGCAGCCCACGACAGAAAGGTGGCTACACCTTC. It codes for CASSPRQKGGYTF.